This T cell receptor (beta chain) is drawn from a study of CD8 T cells in ankylosing spondylitis (dated by TCRdb to about 2017). The study in broad terms: The study profiled T cell receptor beta repertoires in healthy donors and ankylosing spondylitis patients to find disease-linked TCR variants. In total, the full study cohort was made up of about 99 healthy donors and 25 to 30 ankylosing spondylitis patients. Peripheral blood samples were taken, and synovial fluid was additionally collected from ankylosing spondylitis patients.

Comments on this clonotype: Its antigen remains undetermined. The input lacks base qualities; no much larger clone sits a single base away.

What the research found in general, with its limitations: In peripheral blood, the disease-linked clones were found at relatively low frequencies and had a CD8+ phenotype. Some TCR beta motif variants had previously been reported in synovial fluid and blood of reactive arthritis patients, which suggested common disease-initiation mechanisms. A TCR beta motif of about 8 highly homologous amino acid variants appeared characteristic of blood from ankylosing spondylitis patients. Significant enrichment of the disease-linked clones was reported in matched synovial fluid samples from ankylosing spondylitis patients.

Trimming takes 4 bases from V and 6 bases from J, and the germline ends sit 16 bases apart. The germline V gene sets CDR1 to KGHDR and CDR2 to SFDVKD. The CDR3 holds 15 amino acids from the cysteine to the phenylalanine. Only CDR3 DNA is held: 45 bases, read in frame from base 1. Sequencing relied on an Illumina HiSeq 2500. TCR beta libraries were prepared by quantitative 5'-RACE with molecular barcodes. The authors' pipeline ran thus. A new computational method, built on a probabilistic model of VDJ rearrangement, was used to identify disease-linked TCR variants. The public reads were reprocessed in TCRdb via fastp at Q25 and MiXCR, keeping in-frame beta chains. Identical CDR3 proteins give one entry, which carries the most common genes and DNA. The V and J calls and clone size come from TCRdb's table, not from the authors' own analysis. For this sample there are around 540,000 distinct CDR3 sequences; over 9.5% appear just once. The ten largest clones capture almost 7% of the sample.

Input material: blood, either unsorted or a sorted T cell fraction (not recorded which). The receptor was derived from a male donor with ankylosing spondylitis. The rearranged segments are TRBV24-1 and TRBJ2-3; the D gene is perhaps TRBD2, on 6 matching bases. In nucleotide form, the sequence is TGTGCCACCAGTGACCCCGTCGGAGGGAGGGATACGCAGTATTTT. It codes for CATSDPVGGRDTQYF.